This T cell receptor beta chain was obtained from a study of T cell changes during pregnancy in multiple sclerosis (dated by TCRdb to between 2018 and 2021). For context, the study as a whole: The study examined how the T cell repertoire changed over the course of pregnancy in women with multiple sclerosis.

Libraries were made using the immunoSEQ multiplex PCR assay. TCRdb's version of the immuneACCESS table is confined to in-frame rearrangements and falls short of the full clone set. An unresolved V gene accounts for under half of the shortfall where checked; the remainder is of unknown origin. The table for this sample lists about 80,000 clones; 90% to 95% of them were counted only once. Less than 3% of the sample comes from the top ten. This clone occurred a few times. What this receptor recognizes is not known. No base quality values were provided; no much bigger clone lies one nucleotide off. CDR1 and CDR2, per the germline V gene, are MNHNS and SASEGT. The CDR3 runs 15 residues from the cysteine to the phenylalanine. Only CDR3 DNA is held: 45 bases, read in frame from base 1. Germline trimming amounts to 4 bases on V and 8 bases on J, with 10 as the count of junction bases outside the gene matches.

This chain is built from TRBV6-1 and TRBJ1-3; TRBD1 aligns with 8 central bases. Sequencing used peripheral blood, obtained before pregnancy. This sequence was found in a female donor with multiple sclerosis, enrolled in a pregnancy study. In nucleotides, the sequence is TGTGCCAGCAGTGGCTCCGAGGACAGGGCGGACACCATATATTTT. It codes for CASSGSEDRADTIYF.